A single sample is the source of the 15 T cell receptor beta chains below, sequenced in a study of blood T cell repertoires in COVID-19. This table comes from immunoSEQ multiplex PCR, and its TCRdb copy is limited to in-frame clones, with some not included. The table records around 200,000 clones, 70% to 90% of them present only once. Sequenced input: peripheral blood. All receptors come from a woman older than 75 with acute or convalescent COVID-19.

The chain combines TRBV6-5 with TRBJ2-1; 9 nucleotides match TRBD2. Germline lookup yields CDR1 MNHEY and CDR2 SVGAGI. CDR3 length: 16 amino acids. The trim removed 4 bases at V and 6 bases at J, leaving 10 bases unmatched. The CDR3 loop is CASSSMGGGRANEQFF. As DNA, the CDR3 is TGTGCCAGCAGTTCCATGGGGGGCGGGAGGGCCAATGAGCAGTTCTTC.

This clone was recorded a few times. Here the CDR3 DNA reads TGTGCCACCCCCGTGGGGCGAGTAAGCACAGATACGCAGTATTTT. Translated: CATPVGRVSTDTQYF. This rearrangement joins TRBV13 to TRBJ2-3; D is possibly TRBD1 (5 bases). This CDR3 spans 15 amino acids. Germline CDR1 and CDR2: PRHDT and FYEKMQ (reference sequence). V was trimmed by 10 bases and J by 0 bases, leaving 17 bases between them.

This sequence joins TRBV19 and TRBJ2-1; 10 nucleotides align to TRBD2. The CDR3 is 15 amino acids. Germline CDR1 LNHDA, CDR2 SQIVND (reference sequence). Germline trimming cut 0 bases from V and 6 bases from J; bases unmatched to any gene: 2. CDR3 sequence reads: CASSIEPSGSNEQFF. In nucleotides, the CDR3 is TGTGCCAGTAGTATAGAGCCTAGCGGGAGCAATGAGCAGTTCTTC.

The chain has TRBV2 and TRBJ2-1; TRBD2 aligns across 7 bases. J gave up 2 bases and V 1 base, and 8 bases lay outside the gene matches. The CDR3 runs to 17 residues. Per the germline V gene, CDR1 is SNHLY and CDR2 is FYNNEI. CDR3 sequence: CASSEGSGNAAYNEQFF. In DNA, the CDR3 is TGTGCCAGCAGTGAAGGGAGCGGGAACGCCGCCTACAATGAGCAGTTCTTC.

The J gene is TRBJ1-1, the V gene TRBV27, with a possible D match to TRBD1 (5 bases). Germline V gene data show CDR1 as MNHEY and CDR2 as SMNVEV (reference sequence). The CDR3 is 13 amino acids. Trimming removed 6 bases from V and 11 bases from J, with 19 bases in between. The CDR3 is CASSHLGVEDAFF. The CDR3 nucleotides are TGTGCCAGCAGCCACCTAGGGGTTGAAGACGCTTTCTTT.

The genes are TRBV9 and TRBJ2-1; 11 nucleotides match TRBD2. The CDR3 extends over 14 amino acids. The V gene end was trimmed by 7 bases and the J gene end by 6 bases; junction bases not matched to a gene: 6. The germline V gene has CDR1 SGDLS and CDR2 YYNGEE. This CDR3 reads CASSWGLAVNEQFF. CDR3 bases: TGTGCCAGCTCCTGGGGACTAGCGGTCAATGAGCAGTTCTTC.

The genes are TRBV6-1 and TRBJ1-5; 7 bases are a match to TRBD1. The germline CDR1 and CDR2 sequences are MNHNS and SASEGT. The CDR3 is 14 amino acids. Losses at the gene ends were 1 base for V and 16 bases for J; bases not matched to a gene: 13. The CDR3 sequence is CASSEVTPGQRLHF. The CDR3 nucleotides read TGTGCCAGCAGTGAAGTTACACCGGGACAGAGGCTTCATTTT.

The CDR3 DNA reads TGTGCCAGCAGTGAAACTTTCAGGGGGAATGGCTACACCTTC. Protein: CASSETFRGNGYTF. V is TRBV6-4 and J is TRBJ1-2; 7 bases map to TRBD1. Germline V gene lookup returns CDR1 MRHNA and CDR2 SNTAGT. J was trimmed by 6 bases and V by 3 bases; bases with no gene match: 7. The CDR3 loop spans 14 amino acids.

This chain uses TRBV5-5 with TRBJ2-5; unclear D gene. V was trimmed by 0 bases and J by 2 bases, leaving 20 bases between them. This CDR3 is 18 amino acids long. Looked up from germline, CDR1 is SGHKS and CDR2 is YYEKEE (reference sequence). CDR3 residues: CASSLGGSGGAIQETQYF. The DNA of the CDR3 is TGTGCCAGCAGCTTGGGAGGATCCGGTGGAGCGATACAAGAGACCCAGTACTTC.

The CDR3, as DNA: TGTGCCAGTAGTGGACAGGGTAGGGATTCACCCCTCCACTTT. Amino acid sequence: CASSGQGRDSPLHF. This chain uses TRBV19 with TRBJ1-6; 8 nucleotides line up with TRBD1. The V gene's germline CDR1 is LNHDA and CDR2 SQIVND (reference sequence). The CDR3 consists of 14 residues. J lost 8 bases, V lost 5 bases, and 5 bases had no gene match.

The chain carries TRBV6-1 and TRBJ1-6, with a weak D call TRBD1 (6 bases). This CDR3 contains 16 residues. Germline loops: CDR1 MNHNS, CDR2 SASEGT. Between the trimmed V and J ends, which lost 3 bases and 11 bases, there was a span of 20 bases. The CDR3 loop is CASSEGPGQGFTPLHF. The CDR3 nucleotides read TGTGCCAGCAGTGAGGGACCGGGACAAGGGTTTACACCCCTCCACTTT.

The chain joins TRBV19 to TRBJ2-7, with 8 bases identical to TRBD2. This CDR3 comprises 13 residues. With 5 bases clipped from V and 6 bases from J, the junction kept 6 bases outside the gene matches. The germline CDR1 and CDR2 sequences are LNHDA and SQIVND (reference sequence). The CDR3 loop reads CASSAQTSGEQYF. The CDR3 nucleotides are TGTGCCAGTAGTGCCCAAACTAGCGGCGAGCAGTACTTC.

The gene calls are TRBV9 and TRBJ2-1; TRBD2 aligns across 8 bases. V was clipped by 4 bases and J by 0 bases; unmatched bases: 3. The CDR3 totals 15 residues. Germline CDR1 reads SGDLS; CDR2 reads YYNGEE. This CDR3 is CASSQSGGSYNEQFF. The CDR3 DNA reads TGTGCCAGCAGCCAAAGCGGGGGCTCCTACAATGAGCAGTTCTTC.

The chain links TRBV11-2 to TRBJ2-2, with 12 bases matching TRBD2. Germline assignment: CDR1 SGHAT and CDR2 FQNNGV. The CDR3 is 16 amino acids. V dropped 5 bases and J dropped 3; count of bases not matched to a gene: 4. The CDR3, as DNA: TGTGCCAGCAGCCCACTAGCGGGGGGAGACACCGGGGAGCTGTTTTTT. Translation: CASSPLAGGDTGELFF.

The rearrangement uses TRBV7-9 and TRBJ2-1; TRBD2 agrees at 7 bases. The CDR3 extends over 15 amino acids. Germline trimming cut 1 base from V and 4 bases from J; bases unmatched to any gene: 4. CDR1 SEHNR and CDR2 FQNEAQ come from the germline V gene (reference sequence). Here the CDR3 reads CASSLGDYLYNEQFF. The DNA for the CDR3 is TGTGCCAGCAGCTTAGGGGACTACCTATACAATGAGCAGTTCTTC.